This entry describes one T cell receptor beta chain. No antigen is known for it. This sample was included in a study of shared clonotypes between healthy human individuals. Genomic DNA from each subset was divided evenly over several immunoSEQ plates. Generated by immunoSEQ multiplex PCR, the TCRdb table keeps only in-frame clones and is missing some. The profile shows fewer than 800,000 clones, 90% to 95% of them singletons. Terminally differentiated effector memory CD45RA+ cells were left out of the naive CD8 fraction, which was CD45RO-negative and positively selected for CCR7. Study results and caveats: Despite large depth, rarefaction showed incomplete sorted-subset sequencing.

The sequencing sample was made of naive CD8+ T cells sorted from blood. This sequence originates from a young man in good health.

CDR3 DNA: TGTGCCATCAGTGAGTCAAGGCAGGCCTATGTCGGCTACACCTTC. Protein sequence: CAISESRQAYVGYTF. The chain combines TRBV10-3 with TRBJ1-2; D remains unclear. The V end lost 0 bases, the J end lost 8 bases, and 16 bases lay between the germline ends. The germline V gene has CDR1 ENHRY and CDR2 SYGVKD. The CDR3 is 15 amino acids.